Listed below are T cell receptor beta chains from one sample, sequenced in a study of molecular identifiers for immune sequencing clone quantification. TCRdb used MiXCR to reprocess the PCR reads, holding one entry per CDR3 protein. The table has approximately 500,000 distinct CDR3 sequences, 20% to 25% seen once. Sequencing input: naive CD8+ T cells from blood, with Jurkat cell RNA spiked in. All receptors derive from a human donor in good health. Some libraries in this study had Jurkat cell RNA spiked in. Both conserved end residues are part of each CDR3. The D gene is left open where the match is weak. Clone size is stated in some rows and not others, as once, few, many or a class when expanded.

TRBJ2-3	TRBV7-9	.	TRBD2	TGTGCCAGCAGTGGACTAGCGGGACTAATTATTCTGGATTTT	CASSGLAGLIILDF
TRBJ2-5	TRBV27	few	TRBD1	TGTGCCAGCAGTTTACGACAGGGGGCGGATTTGGAGACCCAGTACTTC	CASSLRQGADLETQYF
TRBJ1-1	TRBV7-9	.	.	TGTGCCAGCAGCCCCCGGGACCACCGTTTGAACACTGAAGCTTTCTTT	CASSPRDHRLNTEAFF
TRBJ2-1	TRBV19	few	.	TGTGCCAGTAGTATAACGAGCGGTGGTGAGCAGTTCTTC	CASSITSGGEQFF
TRBJ1-1	TRBV29-1	few	.	TGCAGCGTCTTAGACGTCACTGAAGCTTTCTTT	CSVLDVTEAFF
TRBJ2-7	TRBV7-8	few	.	TGTGCCAGCAGCTTCCGGGACGCGGTTTACGAGCAGTACTTC	CASSFRDAVYEQYF
TRBJ2-7	TRBV6-6	.	.	TGTGCCAGCAGTGAGGGGTACGGCCTATACGAGCAGTACTTC	CASSEGYGLYEQYF
TRBJ2-1	TRBV14	.	.	TGTGCCAGCAGCCAAGATCCCTACGCCTACAATGAGCAGCTCTTC	CASSQDPYAYNEQLF
TRBJ2-2	TRBV12-3/TRBV12-4	many	TRBD1	TGTGCCAGCAGTCCTCGACAGGGGTACACCGGGGAGCTGTTTTTT	CASSPRQGYTGELFF
TRBJ2-3	TRBV19	many	.	TGTGCCAGTAGTATTTGGGGACCACTTGCGGATACGCAGTATTTT	CASSIWGPLADTQYF
TRBJ1-1	TRBV25-1	.	TRBD1	TGTGCCAGCAGCCGACAGGGAGGCACTGAAGCTTTCTTT	CASSRQGGTEAFF
TRBJ1-1	TRBV7-9	.	.	TGTGCCAGCAGGACGGACTTGGGCACTGAAGCTCTCTTT	CASRTDLGTEALF
TRBJ2-4	TRBV27	.	TRBD2	TGTGCCAGCAGTTTATCCTCTAGCGGGATCAAGCTAGCCAAAAACATTCAGTACTTC	CASSLSSSGIKLAKNIQYF
TRBJ1-1	TRBV7-9	few	.	TGTGCCAGCAGCGGCGGGGTCAACACTGAAGCTTTCTTT	CASSGGVNTEAFF
TRBJ2-2	TRBV4-3	.	.	TGCGCCAGCAGCCATAAGCACCTAGGACTGGCGAACACCGGGGAGCTGTTTTTT	CASSHKHLGLANTGELFF
TRBJ2-3	TRBV19	.	TRBD1	TGTGCCAGTAGAGTTTCGACAGGGGGCGAGAATACGCAGTATTTT	CASRVSTGGENTQYF
TRBJ2-7	TRBV30	many	.	TGTGCCTGGAGTTCGGGCAGGGTTGACCACTTC	CAWSSGRVDHF
TRBJ2-3	TRBV7-9	.	.	TGTGCCAGCAGCCCTCTCGGACAGCTCACAGATCCGCAGTATTTT	CASSPLGQLTDPQYF
TRBJ2-5	TRBV12-3/TRBV12-4	.	.	TGTGCCAGCAGACCCGCGCGGGGTATGATAGAGACCCAGTACTTC	CASRPARGMIETQYF
TRBJ2-1	TRBV7-9	few	.	TGTGCCAGCAGCTTTTTCTCCTACAATGAGCAGTTCTTC	CASSFFSYNEQFF
TRBJ2-3	TRBV20-1	few	.	TGCAGTGCTAGAGGGGGGGTAGGGGCCACAGATACGCAGTATTTT	CSARGGVGATDTQYF
TRBJ2-1	TRBV6-2/TRBV6-3	.	.	TGTGCCAGCAGTTTGGCGGCATCCCCCTACAATGAGCAGTTCTTC	CASSLAASPYNEQFF
TRBJ1-2	TRBV6-2/TRBV6-3	few	TRBD1	TGTGCCGGGAAAAAGAACAGGGGTTCTTATGGCAACACCTTC	CAGKKNRGSYGNTF
TRBJ2-1	TRBV19	many	.	TGTGCCAGTGGTTGGGGCACCAGAAGTTACAATGAGCAGTTCTTC	CASGWGTRSYNEQFF
TRBJ2-7	TRBV7-2	few	.	TGTGCCAGCAGCTTAGCGCTATCGTTGGGGGCTGCGGCGGGGGACGAGCAGTACTTC	CASSLALSLGAAAGDEQYF
TRBJ2-2	TRBV7-9	.	.	TGTGCCAGCAGCTTAGTCGTGGGGGCGGCCGGGGAGCTGTTTTTT	CASSLVVGAAGELFF
TRBJ2-3	TRBV4-1	few	.	TGCGCCAGCAGCCAAGATTTCGGAGTTTTAGCCATCACAGATACGCAGTATTTT	CASSQDFGVLAITDTQYF
TRBJ2-5	TRBV6-5	.	TRBD2	TGTGCCAGCAGGAGACTAGCGGGGGGCCAAGAGACCCTGTACTTC	CASRRLAGGQETLYF
TRBJ1-1	TRBV6-2/TRBV6-3	.	TRBD1	TGTGCCGGCAGCAGAAGACAGGGAATGAACACTGAAGCTTTCTTT	CAGSRRQGMNTEAFF
TRBJ2-7	TRBV6-6	few	TRBD2	TGTGCCAGCCACGAGCGGGATAGAGGGGCCTACGAGCAGTACTTC	CASHERDRGAYEQYF
TRBJ1-5	TRBV28	few	.	TGTGCCAGCAGTTACCGGGACACTAGCAATCAGCCCCAGCATTTT	CASSYRDTSNQPQHF
TRBJ2-2	TRBV29-1	.	.	TGCAGCGTGGAATTGGGGGTCTCGAACACCGGGGAGCTGTTTTTT	CSVELGVSNTGELFF